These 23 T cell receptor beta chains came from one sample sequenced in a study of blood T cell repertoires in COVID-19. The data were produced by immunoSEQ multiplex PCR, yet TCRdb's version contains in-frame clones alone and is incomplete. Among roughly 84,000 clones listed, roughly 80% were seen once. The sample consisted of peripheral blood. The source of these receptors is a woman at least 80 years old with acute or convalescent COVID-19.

Written as DNA, the CDR3 is TGCAGCGTTGCCGGGACAGGGGGTGAAAAACTGTTTTTT. Amino acids: CSVAGTGGEKLFF. The chain combines TRBV29-1 with TRBJ1-4, with 11 bases identical to TRBD1. V was clipped by 4 bases and J by 7 bases; unmatched bases: 2. Germline CDR1 and CDR2: SQVTM and ANQGSEA. This CDR3 is built from 13 residues.

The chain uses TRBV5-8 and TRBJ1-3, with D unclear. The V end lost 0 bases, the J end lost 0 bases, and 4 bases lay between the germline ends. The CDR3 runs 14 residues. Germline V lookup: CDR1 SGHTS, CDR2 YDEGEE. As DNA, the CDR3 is TGTGCCAGCAGCTTGGTTCACTCTGGAAACACCATATATTTT. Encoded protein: CASSLVHSGNTIYF. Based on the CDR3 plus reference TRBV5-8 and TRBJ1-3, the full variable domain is EAGVTQSPTHLIKTRGQQATLRCSPISGHTSVYWYQQALGLGLQFLLWYDEGEERNRGNFPPRFSGRQFPNYSSELNVNALELEDSALYLCASSLVHSGNTIYFGEGSWLTVV.

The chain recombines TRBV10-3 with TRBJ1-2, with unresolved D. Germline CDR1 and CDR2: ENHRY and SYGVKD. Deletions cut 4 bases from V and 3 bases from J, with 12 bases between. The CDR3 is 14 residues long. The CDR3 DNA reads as TGTGCCATCAGTGGTAGTGTTTTTGACTATGGCTACACCTTC. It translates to CAISGSVFDYGYTF.

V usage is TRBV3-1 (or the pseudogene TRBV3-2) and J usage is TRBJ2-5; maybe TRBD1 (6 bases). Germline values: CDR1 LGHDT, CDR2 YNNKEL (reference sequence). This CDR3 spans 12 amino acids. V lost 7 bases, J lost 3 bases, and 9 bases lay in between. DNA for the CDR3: TGTGCCAGCACGGGACACGAAGAGACCCAGTACTTC. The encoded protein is CASTGHEETQYF.

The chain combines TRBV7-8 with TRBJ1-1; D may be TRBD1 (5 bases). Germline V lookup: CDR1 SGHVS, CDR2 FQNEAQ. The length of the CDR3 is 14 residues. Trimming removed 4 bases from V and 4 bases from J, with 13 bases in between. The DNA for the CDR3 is TGTGCCAGCAGCTCCAGGGTGGTTGGCACTGAAGCTTTCTTT. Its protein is CASSSRVVGTEAFF.

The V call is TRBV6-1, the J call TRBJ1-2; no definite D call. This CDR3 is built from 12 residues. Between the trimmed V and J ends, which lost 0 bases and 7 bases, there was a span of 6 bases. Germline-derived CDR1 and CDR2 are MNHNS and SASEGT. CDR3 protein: CASSEAVGGYTF. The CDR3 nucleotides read TGTGCCAGCAGTGAAGCAGTCGGTGGCTACACCTTC.

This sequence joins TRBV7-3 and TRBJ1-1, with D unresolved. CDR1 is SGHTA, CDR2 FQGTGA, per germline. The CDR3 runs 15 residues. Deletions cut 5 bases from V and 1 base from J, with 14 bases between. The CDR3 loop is CASSPREARNTEAFF. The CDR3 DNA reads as TGTGCCAGCAGCCCTCGGGAGGCGCGGAACACTGAAGCTTTCTTT.

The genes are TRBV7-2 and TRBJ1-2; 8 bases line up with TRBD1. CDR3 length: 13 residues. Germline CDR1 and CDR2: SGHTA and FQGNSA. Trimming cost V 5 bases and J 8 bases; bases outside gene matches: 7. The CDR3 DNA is TGTGCCAGCAGCCTCGGACAGGGTCGCGGCTACACCTTC. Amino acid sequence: CASSLGQGRGYTF.

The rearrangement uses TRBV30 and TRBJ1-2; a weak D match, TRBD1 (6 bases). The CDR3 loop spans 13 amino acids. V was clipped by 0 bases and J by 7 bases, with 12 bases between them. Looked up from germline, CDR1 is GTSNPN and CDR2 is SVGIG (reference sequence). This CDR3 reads CAWSVQGLGGYTF. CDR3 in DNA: TGTGCCTGGAGTGTACAGGGTTTGGGTGGCTACACCTTC.

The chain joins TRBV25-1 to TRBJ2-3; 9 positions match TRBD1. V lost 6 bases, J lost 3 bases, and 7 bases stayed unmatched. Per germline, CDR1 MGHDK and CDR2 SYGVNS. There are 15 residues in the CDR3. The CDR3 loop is CASSHWDRVTDTQYF. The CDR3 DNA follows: TGTGCCAGCAGCCATTGGGACAGGGTGACAGATACGCAGTATTTT.

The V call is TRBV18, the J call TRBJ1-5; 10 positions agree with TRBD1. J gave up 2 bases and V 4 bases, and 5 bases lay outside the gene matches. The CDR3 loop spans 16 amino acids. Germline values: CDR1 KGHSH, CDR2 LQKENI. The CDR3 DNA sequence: TGTGCCAGCTCACTAATGGGGACAGGGGGCAATCAGCCCCAGCATTTT. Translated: CASSLMGTGGNQPQHF.

CDR3 residues: CASSSERPLQHF. The CDR3 DNA reads TGTGCCAGCAGTTCAGAACGTCCGCTCCAGCATTTT. V usage is TRBV6-2 or TRBV6-3 and J usage is TRBJ1-5; D is uncertain. Looked up from germline, CDR1 is MNHEY and CDR2 is SVGEGT. The CDR3 loop spans 12 amino acids. Trimming pared 4 bases from V and 12 bases from J, leaving 13 bases between.

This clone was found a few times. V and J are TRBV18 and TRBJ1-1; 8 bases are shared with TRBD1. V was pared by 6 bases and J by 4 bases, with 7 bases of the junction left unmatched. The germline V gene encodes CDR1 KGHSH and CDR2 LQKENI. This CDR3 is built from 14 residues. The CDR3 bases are TGTGCCAGCTCTCGGGCCCAGGGGGCCACTGAAGCTTTCTTT. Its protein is CASSRAQGATEAFF.

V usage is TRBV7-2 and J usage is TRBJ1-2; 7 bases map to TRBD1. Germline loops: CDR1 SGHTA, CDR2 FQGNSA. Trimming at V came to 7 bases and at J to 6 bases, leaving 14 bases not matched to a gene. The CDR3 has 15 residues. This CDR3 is CASTLGRQGVDGYTF. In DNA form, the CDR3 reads TGTGCCAGCACCCTAGGCCGGCAGGGGGTCGATGGCTACACCTTC.

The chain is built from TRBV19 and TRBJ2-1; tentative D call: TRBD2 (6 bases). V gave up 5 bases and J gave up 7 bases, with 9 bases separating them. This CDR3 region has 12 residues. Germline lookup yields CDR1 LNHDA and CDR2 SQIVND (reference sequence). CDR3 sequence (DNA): TGTGCCAGTAGTCCCCGGGAGAATGAGCAGTTCTTC. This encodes CASSPRENEQFF.

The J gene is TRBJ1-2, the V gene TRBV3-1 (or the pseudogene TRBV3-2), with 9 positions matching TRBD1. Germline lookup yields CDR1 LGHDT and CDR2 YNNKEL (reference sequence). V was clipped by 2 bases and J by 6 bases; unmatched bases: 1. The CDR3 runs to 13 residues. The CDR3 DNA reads TGTGCCAGCAGCCAAAGACAGGGGGATGGCTACACCTTC. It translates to CASSQRQGDGYTF.

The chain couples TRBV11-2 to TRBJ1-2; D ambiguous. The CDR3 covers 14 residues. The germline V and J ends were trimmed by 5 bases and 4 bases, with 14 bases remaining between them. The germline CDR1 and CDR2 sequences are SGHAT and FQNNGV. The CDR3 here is CASSPGSTGYGYTF. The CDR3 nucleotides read TGTGCCAGCAGCCCTGGGAGTACCGGCTATGGCTACACCTTC.

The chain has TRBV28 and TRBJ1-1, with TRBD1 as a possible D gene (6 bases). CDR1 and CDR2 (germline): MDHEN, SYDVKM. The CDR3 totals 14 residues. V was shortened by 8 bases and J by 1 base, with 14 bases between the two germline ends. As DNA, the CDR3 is TGTGCCAGCGTCCCTCAGGGGACGAACACTGAAGCTTTCTTT. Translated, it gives CASVPQGTNTEAFF. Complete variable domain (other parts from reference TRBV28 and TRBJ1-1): DVKVTQSSRYLVKRTGEKVFLECVQDMDHENMFWYRQDPGLGLRLIYFSYDVKMKEKGDIPEGYSVSREKKERFSLILESASTNQTSMYLCASVPQGTNTEAFFGQGTRLTVV.

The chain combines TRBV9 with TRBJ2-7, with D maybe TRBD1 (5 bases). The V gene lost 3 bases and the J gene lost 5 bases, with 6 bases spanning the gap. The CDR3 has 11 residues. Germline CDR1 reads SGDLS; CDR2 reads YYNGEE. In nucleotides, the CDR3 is TGTGCCAGCAGCGCAGGGAACGAGCAGTACTTC. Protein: CASSAGNEQYF.

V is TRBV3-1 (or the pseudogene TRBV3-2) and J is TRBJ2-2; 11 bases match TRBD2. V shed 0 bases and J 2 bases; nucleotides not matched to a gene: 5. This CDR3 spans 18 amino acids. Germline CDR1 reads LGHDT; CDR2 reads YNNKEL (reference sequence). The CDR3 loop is CASSQDTSGGRNTGELFF. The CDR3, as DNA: TGTGCCAGCAGCCAAGATACTAGCGGGGGCCGTAACACCGGGGAGCTGTTTTTT.

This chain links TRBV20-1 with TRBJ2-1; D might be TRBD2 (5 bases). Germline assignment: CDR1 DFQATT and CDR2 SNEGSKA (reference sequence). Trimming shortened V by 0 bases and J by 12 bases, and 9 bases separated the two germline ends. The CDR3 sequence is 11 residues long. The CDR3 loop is CSARDSRGQFF. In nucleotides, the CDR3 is TGCAGTGCTAGAGATAGCCGGGGGCAGTTCTTC.

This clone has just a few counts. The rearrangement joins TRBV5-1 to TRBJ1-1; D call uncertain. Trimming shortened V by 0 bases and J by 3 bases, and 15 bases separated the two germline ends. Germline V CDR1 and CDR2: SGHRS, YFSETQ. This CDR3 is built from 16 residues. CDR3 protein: CASSLALGRSDTEAFF. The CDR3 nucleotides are TGCGCCAGCAGCTTGGCTCTCGGGAGGTCGGACACTGAAGCTTTCTTT.

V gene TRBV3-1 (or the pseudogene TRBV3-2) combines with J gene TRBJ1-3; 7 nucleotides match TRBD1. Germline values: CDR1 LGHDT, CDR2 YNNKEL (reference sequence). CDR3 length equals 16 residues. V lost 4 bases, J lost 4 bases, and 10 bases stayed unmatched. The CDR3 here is CASSPKQGWSGNTIYF. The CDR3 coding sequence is TGTGCCAGCAGCCCCAAACAGGGGTGGTCAGGAAACACCATATATTTT.